This T cell receptor (beta chain) appears in the sequencing data of a study of identical twins. Study-level findings and limits: For monozygotic twins, models underestimated out-of-frame TCR alpha sharing. Excess low generation probability was seen in twin-shared out-of-frame alpha sequences. Abundant beta clonotypes from cord blood bore fewer insertions; memory repertoires lacked this pattern.

From germline, CDR1 is LGHDT and CDR2 YNNKEL (reference sequence). The CDR3 runs to 11 residues. The V end lost 5 bases, the J end lost 8 bases, and 7 bases lay between the germline ends. Comment on this clonotype: Its antigen is as yet unknown.

Template switching created a universal primer site, and the cDNA included unique molecular identifiers. Using its own MiXCR run on the 5' RACE reads, TCRdb lists one record per CDR3 protein. The sample carries around 530,000 distinct CDR3 sequences, nearly 15% recorded once. These data also featured in a second study, about yellow fever vaccine responses in identical twins.

The TCR sequence derives from a young woman in good health. Material: CD4+ T cells sorted from blood. The V gene is TRBV3-1, the J gene TRBJ2-1; D is unresolved. This CDR3 is CASSTLYEQFF. In DNA form, the CDR3 reads TGTGCCAGCAGCACCTTGTATGAGCAGTTCTTC.